Listed here are 28 T cell receptor beta chains from one sample, sequenced in a study of T cells in localized non-small cell lung cancer. This table comes from immunoSEQ multiplex PCR, and its TCRdb copy is limited to in-frame clones, with some not included. The sample carries about 20,000 clones, about 88% recorded once. This specimen consisted of peripheral blood, obtained before any cancer treatment. These receptors were obtained from a man between 35 and 75 years old with stage I lung adenocarcinoma.

The chain recombines TRBV19 with TRBJ2-1; D possibly corresponds to TRBD2 (7 bases). Germline V gene sequence: CDR1 LNHDA, CDR2 SQIVND (reference sequence). Trimming removed 3 bases at V and 8 bases at J, with 17 bases between. This CDR3 region has 15 residues. The CDR3 spells CASSIRRGAGDEQFF. CDR3 nucleotide sequence: TGTGCCAGTAGTATCCGCCGGGGGGCAGGGGATGAGCAGTTCTTC.

The chain combines TRBV18 with TRBJ2-3; no clear D gene. Germline V gene lookup returns CDR1 KGHSH and CDR2 LQKENI. The CDR3 covers 14 residues. V was trimmed by 1 base and J by 0 bases, leaving 5 bases between them. This CDR3 reads CASSPLASTDTQYF. CDR3 in DNA: TGTGCCAGCTCACCACTGGCTAGCACAGATACGCAGTATTTT.

The V call is TRBV11-2, the J call TRBJ2-1, with D perhaps assigned TRBD1 or TRBD2 (5 bases each). Trimming pared 4 bases from V and 7 bases from J, leaving 14 bases between. Looked up from germline, CDR1 is SGHAT and CDR2 is FQNNGV. The CDR3 is made up of 14 amino acids. Written as DNA, the CDR3 is TGTGCCAGCAGCTCCTGGGGGAATAAGAATGAGCAGTTCTTC. Protein product: CASSSWGNKNEQFF. Full variable domain (rest looked up from reference TRBV11-2 and TRBJ2-1): EAGVAQSPRYKIIEKRQSVAFWCNPISGHATLYWYQQILGQGPKLLIQFQNNGVVDDSQLPKDRFSAERLKGVDSTLKIQPAKLEDSAVYLCASSSWGNKNEQFFGPGTRLTVL.

The chain combines TRBV6-5 with TRBJ2-7; 8 bases are shared with TRBD2. V lost 8 bases and J lost 5; bases outside the gene matches: 5. Germline CDR1 is MNHEY and CDR2 is SVGAGI. The length of the CDR3 is 12 residues. CDR3: CASHGRVDEQYF. The CDR3 DNA reads as TGTGCCAGCCACGGGAGGGTCGACGAGCAGTACTTC.

This chain links TRBV30 with TRBJ1-3; tentatively, D is TRBD1 (5 bases). V lost 1 base to trimming and J lost 1 base, with 11 bases between them. The germline CDR1 and CDR2 sequences are GTSNPN and SVGIG (reference sequence). This CDR3 is built from 15 residues. CDR3 residues: CAWSDQGISGNTIYF. The CDR3 region has the DNA TGTGCCTGGAGTGACCAGGGAATATCTGGAAACACCATATATTTT.

The gene calls are TRBV6-1 and TRBJ2-5, with D maybe TRBD1 (5 bases). Trimming took 7 bases from V and 5 from J, leaving 11 bases between them. The CDR3 consists of 12 residues. CDR1 and CDR2 (germline): MNHNS, SASEGT. This CDR3 reads CASIPGAETQYF. DNA of the CDR3: TGTGCCAGCATCCCTGGGGCTGAGACCCAGTACTTC.

This rearrangement joins TRBV5-4 to TRBJ2-7, with D possibly being TRBD2 (5 bases). Germline-derived CDR1 and CDR2 are SGHNT and YYREEE (reference sequence). The V end lost 4 bases, the J end lost 0 bases, and 14 bases lay between the germline ends. The CDR3 is made up of 15 amino acids. CDR3 bases: TGTGCCAGCAGCCCATGGCGGGCGAGCTCCTACGAGCAGTACTTC. It encodes CASSPWRASSYEQYF.

The V gene is TRBV27, the J gene TRBJ2-3; possibly TRBD2 for D (6 bases). Trimming left V 4 bases short and J 9 bases short, with 11 bases between. CDR3 length equals 12 residues. Germline CDR1 and CDR2: MNHEY and SMNVEV (reference sequence). The CDR3 is CASSYGTATQYF. The CDR3 bases are TGTGCCAGCAGTTACGGGACTGCCACGCAGTATTTT.

V gene TRBV21-1 combines with J gene TRBJ2-7; whether TRBD2, the table's D call, matches the DNA was not checked. TRBV21-1 is shown as a pseudogene. The CDR3 length is 15 residues. The CDR3 spells CASTLVAPRNYEQYF. CDR3 DNA: TGTGCCAGCACCCTCGTAGCCCCTCGGAACTACGAGCAGTACTTC.

This chain uses TRBV5-1 with TRBJ1-1, with D possibly TRBD1 on 5 matching bases. The length of the CDR3 is 14 residues. The V end lost 3 bases, the J end lost 4 bases, and 13 bases lay between the germline ends. Germline V lookup: CDR1 SGHRS, CDR2 YFSETQ. The CDR3 sequence is CASSSSGRGTEAFF. Written as DNA, the CDR3 is TGCGCCAGCAGCTCTTCAGGGAGAGGCACTGAAGCTTTCTTT.

This chain joins TRBV5-1 and TRBJ2-3, with 8 bases aligning to TRBD2. The V gene's germline CDR1 is SGHRS and CDR2 YFSETQ. V gave up 1 base and J gave up 5 bases; unmatched junction bases: 6. There are 15 residues in the CDR3. CDR3 sequence (DNA): TGCGCCAGCAGCTTGAACGGGGGGGCGTTAGATACGCAGTATTTT. Translation: CASSLNGGALDTQYF.

J is TRBJ2-7 and V is TRBV7-9; TRBD1 might be the D (6 bases). CDR1 SEHNR and CDR2 FQNEAQ come from the germline V gene (reference sequence). CDR3 size: 17 residues. The V gene lost 3 bases and the J gene lost 6 bases, with 24 bases spanning the gap. This CDR3 is CASSFPVVGQGLGEQYF. DNA for the CDR3: TGTGCCAGCAGCTTTCCGGTAGTGGGGCAGGGGTTGGGCGAGCAGTACTTC.

The CDR3 DNA sequence: TGTGCCAGTAGTGGGCAGGGGAGCACAGATACGCAGTATTTT. It yields the protein CASSGQGSTDTQYF. The chain joins TRBV19 to TRBJ2-3; TRBD1 might be the D (6 bases). The germline V and J ends were trimmed by 5 bases and 0 bases, with 9 bases remaining between them. CDR1 LNHDA and CDR2 SQIVND come from the germline V gene (reference sequence). The CDR3 extends over 14 amino acids.

The chain uses TRBV5-5 and TRBJ1-5; D uncertain. V lost 0 bases and J 5 bases, leaving 9 bases between the germline ends. CDR3 length equals 14 residues. Germline V CDR1 and CDR2: SGHKS, YYEKEE (reference sequence). The DNA of the CDR3 is TGTGCCAGCAGCTTGGAGGTGTCTGATCAGCCCCAGCATTTT. Residues: CASSLEVSDQPQHF.

CDR3 sequence: CASKGGTNSPLHF. CDR3 DNA: TGTGCCAGCAAGGGGGGTACTAATTCACCCCTCCACTTT. The V and J genes are TRBV2 and TRBJ1-6; tentatively, D is TRBD1 (6 bases). CDR3 length: 13 amino acids. Germline assignment: CDR1 SNHLY and CDR2 FYNNEI. V lost 7 bases, J lost 6 bases, and 10 bases lay in between.

The sample holds one count of this clone. V usage is TRBV5-8 and J usage is TRBJ2-7, with a weak D call TRBD2 (5 bases). From germline, CDR1 is SGHTS and CDR2 YDEGEE. The length of the CDR3 is 15 residues. Trimming removed 0 bases at V and 4 bases at J, with 14 bases between. CDR3 region: CASSLDVVRGYEQYF. In DNA, the CDR3 is TGTGCCAGCAGCTTGGACGTAGTCCGGGGTTACGAGCAGTACTTC.

The J gene is TRBJ2-2, the V gene TRBV9; D ambiguous. Germline-derived CDR1 and CDR2 are SGDLS and YYNGEE. V gave up 2 bases and J gave up 6 bases, with 5 bases separating them. This CDR3 has 12 amino acids. The CDR3 DNA reads as TGTGCCAGCAGCGTCCGCCCCGGGGAGCTGTTTTTT. Translating gives CASSVRPGELFF.

The J gene is TRBJ1-1, the V gene TRBV5-1; D is perhaps TRBD1 (6 bases). Trimming pared 3 bases from V and 1 base from J, leaving 10 bases between. From germline, CDR1 is SGHRS and CDR2 YFSETQ. CDR3 length: 14 residues. CDR3 protein: CASSWDNPNTEAFF. CDR3 bases: TGCGCCAGCAGCTGGGACAACCCGAACACTGAAGCTTTCTTT. Full variable domain (missing parts from reference TRBV5-1 and TRBJ1-1): KAGVTQTPRYLIKTRGQQVTLSCSPISGHRSVSWYQQTPGQGLQFLFEYFSETQRNKGNFPGRFSGRQFSNSRSEMNVSTLELGDSALYLCASSWDNPNTEAFFGQGTRLTVV.

The chain uses TRBV30 and TRBJ2-3, with 7 bases identical to TRBD1. The ends lost 7 bases at V and 6 bases at J; junction bases unmatched: 10. Per germline, CDR1 GTSNPN and CDR2 SVGIG (reference sequence). The CDR3 has 13 amino acids. DNA of the CDR3: TGTGCCTTGGGAAGGGGGCGGTCGGATACGCAGTATTTT. It yields the protein CALGRGRSDTQYF.

The chain uses TRBV28 and TRBJ1-4, with a weak D call TRBD1 (5 bases). The CDR3 has 14 residues. Trimming cost V 2 bases and J 4 bases, with 8 bases left between them. The germline gives CDR1 MDHEN, CDR2 SYDVKM. The CDR3 DNA follows: TGTGCCAGCAGTTTAATAGGGGATAATGAAAAACTGTTTTTT. This codes for CASSLIGDNEKLFF.

The rearrangement uses TRBV5-1 and TRBJ1-1; perhaps TRBD1 as D (5 bases). This CDR3 is 12 amino acids long. Trimming left V 9 bases short and J 5 bases short, with 14 bases between. Germline assignment: CDR1 SGHRS and CDR2 YFSETQ. CDR3 DNA sequence: TGCGCCACCACGGGCGAGGGGACTGAAGCTTTCTTT. Its translation: CATTGEGTEAFF.

This clone was recorded once. The chain couples TRBV5-1 to TRBJ1-2; 8 bases are shared with TRBD1. The germline V gene has CDR1 SGHRS and CDR2 YFSETQ. This CDR3 spans 15 amino acids. Trimming removed 8 bases from V and 3 bases from J; junction bases left unmatched: 12. CDR3 sequence: CARPMAGGLYYGYTF. CDR3 nucleotide sequence: TGCGCCAGACCCATGGCAGGGGGCTTGTACTATGGCTACACCTTC.

V gene TRBV11-2 combines with J gene TRBJ1-1; possible D gene TRBD1, 5 bases. Germline assignment: CDR1 SGHAT and CDR2 FQNNGV. The CDR3 extends over 15 amino acids. The germline V and J ends were trimmed by 5 bases and 0 bases, with 13 bases remaining between them. The CDR3 coding sequence is TGTGCCAGCAGCCCGCAAACAGGTCTGAACACTGAAGCTTTCTTT. Amino acids: CASSPQTGLNTEAFF.

This chain links TRBV5-1 with TRBJ2-2, with TRBD1 identical over 7 bases. The CDR3 spans 16 residues. The J segment lost 1 base and the V segment lost 5 bases, leaving 8 bases of the junction unmatched. The germline CDR1 and CDR2 sequences are SGHRS and YFSETQ. The CDR3: CASRSDGTENTGELFF. The CDR3 DNA reads TGCGCCAGCAGGAGTGATGGGACAGAGAACACCGGGGAGCTGTTTTTT.

The chain has TRBV6-6 and TRBJ2-3; tentatively, D is TRBD1 (5 bases). Germline CDR1 MNHNY, CDR2 SVGAGI (reference sequence). CDR3 length: 14 residues. Trimming removed 6 bases from V and 2 bases from J, with 12 bases in between. The CDR3 protein is CASRIRVDTDTQYF. The CDR3 DNA is TGTGCCAGCAGGATCAGGGTGGACACAGATACGCAGTATTTT.

The J gene is TRBJ2-1, the V gene TRBV14, with unresolved D. Germline CDR1 reads SGHDN; CDR2 reads FVKESK. This CDR3 has 14 amino acids. V lost 2 bases, J lost 10 bases, and 15 bases lay in between. CDR3 amino acids: CASSQKARSAEQFF. CDR3 sequence (DNA): TGTGCCAGCAGCCAAAAAGCAAGGTCAGCCGAGCAGTTCTTC.

This clone was seen once. A read error may produce the germline difference seen at one junction end. The V call is TRBV4-1, the J call TRBJ1-1; TRBD1 agrees at 10 bases. This CDR3 is 15 amino acids long. Germline loops: CDR1 MGHRA, CDR2 YSYEKL. Written as DNA, the CDR3 is TGTGCCAGCAGCGTCCGACAGGGGGCGGACACTGAAGCTTTCTTT. Translating it yields CASSVRQGADTEAFF.

V gene TRBV4-2 combines with J gene TRBJ1-4; D unresolved. This CDR3 has 11 residues. Germline-derived CDR1 and CDR2 are LGHNA and YNFKEQ. Between the trimmed V and J ends, which lost 6 bases and 7 bases, there was a span of 6 bases. Here the CDR3 reads CASRVGEKLFF. The CDR3 bases are TGTGCCAGCAGGGTTGGTGAAAAACTGTTTTTT.